The 25 T cell receptor beta chains presented below share a single source sample, sequenced in a study of T cells in Graves' hyperthyroidism and ophthalmopathy. Template material for amplifying TCR beta CDR3 regions consisted of RNA transcripts. HTBI primers were employed in a first-round RT-PCR of the TCR CDR3. In TCRdb, the multiplex PCR reads were re-called with MiXCR into one record per CDR3 protein. Here the sample spans a few hundred thousand distinct CDR3 sequences, around 15% being singletons. Input material: blood. The receptors were gathered from a woman aged 18-29 years with Graves' hyperthyroidism.

This clonotype was detected only a few times. The V and J genes are TRBV19 and TRBJ2-1, with 9 bases lining up with TRBD2. The CDR3 consists of 14 residues. Germline-derived CDR1 and CDR2 are LNHDA and SQIVND (reference sequence). V lost 8 bases, J lost 7 bases, and 9 bases stayed unmatched. The CDR3 protein is CASRPDSGRNEQFF. CDR3 sequence (DNA): TGTGCCAGTCGTCCTGATAGCGGGAGAAATGAGCAGTTCTTC. The full variable domain, with the rest looked up from reference TRBV19 and TRBJ2-1, is DGGITQSPKYLFRKEGQNVTLSCEQNLNHDAMYWYRQDPGQGLRLIYYSQIVNDFQKGDIAEGYSVSREKKESFPLTVTSAQKNPTAFYLCASRPDSGRNEQFFGPGTRLTVL.

In this sample, this clonotype turned up a few times. A clone one base away is much larger, so this may be a read error. V and J are TRBV3-1 and TRBJ1-1; no clear D. The CDR3 length is 15 residues. The germline gives CDR1 LGHDT, CDR2 YNNKEL (reference sequence). V was shortened by 0 bases and J by 3 bases, with 11 bases between the two germline ends. CDR3 bases: TGTGCCAGCAGCCAAGATGGTCCCATGGACACTGAAGCTTTCTTT. Encoded protein: CASSQDGPMDTEAFF. The full variable domain, with the rest looked up from reference TRBV3-1 and TRBJ1-1, is DTAVSQTPKYLVTQMGNDKSIKCEQNLGHDTMYWYKQDSKKFLKIMFSYNNKELIINETVPNRFSPKSPDKAHLNLHINSLELGDSAVYFCASSQDGPMDTEAFFGQGTRLTVV.

The table lists this clonotype with a few counts. V is TRBV4-3 and J is TRBJ1-1, with 7 nucleotides matching TRBD1. Trimming cost V 0 bases and J 4 bases; bases outside gene matches: 8. Germline lookup yields CDR1 LGHNA and CDR2 YSLEER. The length of the CDR3 is 16 residues. Written as DNA, the CDR3 is TGCGCCAGCAGCCAAGACGTTCCAGGGGGTAGCACTGAAGCTTTCTTT. Amino acids: CASSQDVPGGSTEAFF.

This clonotype was seen repeatedly, ten times or more. The rearrangement joins TRBV24-1 to TRBJ2-2, with TRBD2 matching 12 bases. The CDR3 length is 15 residues. J was trimmed by 5 bases and V by 7 bases; bases with no gene match: 4. Per the germline V gene, CDR1 is KGHDR and CDR2 is SFDVKD. The CDR3 DNA reads TGTGCCACCAGCTCGACTAGCGGGGGAACCGGGGAGCTGTTTTTT. Its translation: CATSSTSGGTGELFF.

This clonotype has more than one count but fewer than ten. The chain joins TRBV7-2 to TRBJ2-5, with D perhaps matching TRBD2 (6 bases). Per germline, CDR1 SGHTA and CDR2 FQGNSA. The V and J ends lost 4 bases and 5 bases respectively, with 17 bases between them. The CDR3 covers 15 residues. For the CDR3, the DNA is TGTGCCAGCAGCTCCGTGTCGGGAGACTTGGAGACCCAGTACTTC. Translating it yields CASSSVSGDLETQYF.

In regard to this clonotype: This may be a read error, as it is one base from a much larger clone. The V call is TRBV2, the J call TRBJ2-1; 8 bases fit TRBD2. V gave up 3 bases and J gave up 4 bases; unmatched junction bases: 11. Germline V gene sequence: CDR1 SNHLY, CDR2 FYNNEI. This CDR3 comprises 17 residues. The CDR3 here is CASSDDRREVLYNEQFF. CDR3 DNA: TGTGCCAGCAGTGATGATAGGCGGGAGGTACTATACAATGAGCAGTTCTTC.

The chain carries TRBV7-9 and TRBJ2-7, with 8 bases identical to TRBD2. Trimming removed 6 bases from V and 5 bases from J; junction bases left unmatched: 9. This CDR3 is built from 14 residues. Germline CDR1 reads SEHNR; CDR2 reads FQNEAQ (reference sequence). CDR3 region: CASRLRGGVDEQYF. The CDR3 DNA sequence: TGTGCCAGCAGGCTACGGGGGGGAGTCGACGAGCAGTACTTC.

This sequence joins TRBV19 and TRBJ2-2, with 8 nucleotides matching TRBD1. Germline V gene sequence: CDR1 LNHDA, CDR2 SQIVND (reference sequence). This CDR3 has 15 amino acids. J gave up 4 bases and V 9 bases, and 10 bases lay outside the gene matches. In DNA form, the CDR3 reads TGTGCCAGCCAAAAGGACAGGGCAAGCACCGGGGAGCTGTTTTTT. Amino acid sequence: CASQKDRASTGELFF.

At least ten counts were recorded for this clonotype. The chain uses TRBV2 and TRBJ1-2, with 9 bases aligning to TRBD1. The V gene's germline CDR1 is SNHLY and CDR2 FYNNEI. The CDR3 has 15 residues. Trimming removed 6 bases from V and 4 bases from J; junction bases left unmatched: 9. Written as DNA, the CDR3 is TGTGCCAGCAGGACCAGGGACAGGGTGGTCTATGGCTACACCTTC. It yields the protein CASRTRDRVVYGYTF.

The chain is built from TRBV9 and TRBJ1-6; 7 nucleotides agree with TRBD1. The germline gives CDR1 SGDLS, CDR2 YYNGEE. V was pared by 4 bases and J by 6 bases, with 4 bases of the junction left unmatched. The CDR3 is 14 residues long. CDR3 nucleotides: TGTGCCAGCAGCTTCAGGGGGGCTAATTCACCCCTCCACTTT. It codes for CASSFRGANSPLHF.

This clonotype was recorded many times. The chain uses TRBV28 and TRBJ2-2; 14 bases line up with TRBD2. Looked up from germline, CDR1 is MDHEN and CDR2 is SYDVKM. The CDR3 sequence is 17 residues long. V lost 0 bases to trimming and J lost 8 bases; unmatched junction nucleotides: 5. CDR3 loop: CASSLWTSGRASGELFF. CDR3 in DNA: TGTGCCAGCAGTTTATGGACTAGCGGGAGGGCCTCAGGGGAGCTGTTTTTT.

V usage is TRBV4-3 and J usage is TRBJ2-2; 7 positions match TRBD2. Germline CDR1 is LGHNA and CDR2 is YSLEER. Germline trimming cut 4 bases from V and 3 bases from J; bases unmatched to any gene: 8. The length of the CDR3 is 16 residues. The CDR3 bases are TGCGCCAGCAGCCGGAACCCTGGGGGGGACACCGGGGAGCTGTTTTTT. Translation: CASSRNPGGDTGELFF.

This clonotype was counted at least ten times. This rearrangement joins TRBV6-5 to TRBJ1-6; TRBD1 aligns across 8 bases. V lost 0 bases and J lost 10; bases outside the gene matches: 11. Per germline, CDR1 MNHEY and CDR2 SVGAGI. The CDR3 has 17 residues. The CDR3 sequence is CASSYSRVGQGGSPLHF. The DNA of the CDR3 is TGTGCCAGCAGTTACTCGAGAGTCGGACAGGGAGGCTCACCCCTCCACTTT.

Of note for this clonotype: Possible read error: a much larger clone is one base away. No conserved phenylalanine or tryptophan is present at the end of the CDR3, so a read error is the likely explanation. This chain uses TRBV30 with TRBJ2-3; weak D call: TRBD1 (6 bases). The V gene's germline CDR1 is GTSNPN and CDR2 SVGIG (reference sequence). This CDR3 has 14 amino acids. V was clipped by 1 base and J by 2 bases, with 10 bases between them. The CDR3 loop is CAWSAGVPTDTQYS. CDR3 in DNA: TGTGCCTGGAGTGCAGGGGTTCCCACAGATACGCAGTATTCT.

The sample holds many counts of this clonotype. The rearrangement uses TRBV11-2 and TRBJ1-1, with a tentative D call TRBD1 (5 bases). The V end was cut by 1 base, the J end by 0 bases, with 9 bases between. The CDR3 is 15 amino acids. Germline V gene lookup returns CDR1 SGHAT and CDR2 FQNNGV. CDR3 coding DNA: TGTGCCAGCAGCTTAGTAGGGGCCTTGAACACTGAAGCTTTCTTT. Encoded protein: CASSLVGALNTEAFF.

This clonotype was recorded at least ten times. The chain couples TRBV5-1 to TRBJ2-7, with a possible D match to TRBD1 (5 bases). CDR3 length equals 15 residues. CDR1 and CDR2 from the germline V gene are SGHRS and YFSETQ. Trimming shortened V by 4 bases and J by 0 bases, and 14 bases separated the two germline ends. CDR3 nucleotides: TGCGCCAGCAGCCCGGGTCAGGGAAGCTCCTACGAGCAGTACTTC. It specifies CASSPGQGSSYEQYF.

This clonotype was recorded many times. The V call is TRBV30, the J call TRBJ2-7, with 9 positions matching TRBD2. The CDR3 has 15 residues. From germline, CDR1 is GTSNPN and CDR2 SVGIG (reference sequence). Unmatched junction bases numbered 10, after V lost 7 bases and J lost 0 bases. The DNA of the CDR3 is TGTGCCTACGGGCATCGGACTAGCGCCTCCTACGAGCAGTACTTC. Translating it yields CAYGHRTSASYEQYF.

The rearrangement uses TRBV20-1 and TRBJ2-1; perhaps D is TRBD1 or TRBD2 (5 bases each). Germline V lookup: CDR1 DFQATT, CDR2 SNEGSKA (reference sequence). The V gene lost 2 bases and the J gene lost 3 bases, with 8 bases spanning the gap. This CDR3 contains 13 residues. The CDR3 coding sequence is TGCAGTGCTAGACGGGACGGCTACAATGAGCAGTTCTTC. This gives the protein CSARRDGYNEQFF.

This clonotype was observed at least ten times. The gene calls are TRBV30 and TRBJ1-3; TRBD1 matches at 8 bases. Germline CDR1 reads GTSNPN; CDR2 reads SVGIG (reference sequence). There are 13 residues in the CDR3. The J segment lost 3 bases and the V segment lost 4 bases, leaving 2 bases of the junction unmatched. The CDR3 DNA follows: TGTGCCTGGAACAGGGGGGTTGGAAACACCATATATTTT. It yields the protein CAWNRGVGNTIYF.

This clonotype was picked up many times. This chain joins TRBV2 and TRBJ2-5; D remains unclear. The CDR3 runs 12 residues. Looked up from germline, CDR1 is SNHLY and CDR2 is FYNNEI. Trimming took 4 bases from V and 7 from J, leaving 10 bases between them. The CDR3 DNA is TGTGCCAGCAGTGCCATTGTAGGGACCCAGTACTTC. It codes for CASSAIVGTQYF.

The V gene is TRBV5-8, the J gene TRBJ1-5; D not resolved. The germline V gene encodes CDR1 SGHTS and CDR2 YDEGEE. The CDR3 sequence is 16 residues long. V shed 1 base and J shed 4 bases, with 15 bases lying between them. The CDR3 reads CASSLQLGVVNQPQHF. Written as DNA, the CDR3 is TGTGCCAGCAGCTTGCAGCTGGGAGTCGTGAATCAGCCCCAGCATTTT.

This clonotype was detected many times. The chain is built from TRBV6-6 and TRBJ1-6; D unresolved. This CDR3 contains 15 residues. Germline V gene lookup returns CDR1 MNHNY and CDR2 SVGAGI (reference sequence). V lost 2 bases and J lost 9, with 14 bases in between. The CDR3: CASSYGLLGSSPLHF. The CDR3 DNA reads as TGTGCCAGCAGTTACGGTTTACTAGGGTCTTCACCCCTCCACTTT.

This clonotype was seen at least ten times. The chain joins TRBV7-2 to TRBJ1-5, with D unclear. The CDR3 runs 15 residues. Trimming took 1 base from V and 3 from J, leaving 10 bases between them. Germline CDR1 reads SGHTA; CDR2 reads FQGNSA. The CDR3 sequence: CASSLEPGLNQPQHF. In nucleotides, the CDR3 is TGTGCCAGCAGCTTAGAACCAGGCCTCAATCAGCCCCAGCATTTT.

The chain recombines TRBV29-1 with TRBJ2-7; D possibly corresponds to TRBD2 (5 bases). Germline V gives CDR1 SQVTM, CDR2 ANQGSEA. V lost 3 bases and J lost 0, with 15 bases in between. CDR3 size: 15 residues. CDR3 protein: CSVEARAESSYEQYF. In DNA, the CDR3 is TGCAGCGTTGAGGCTAGAGCGGAGAGCTCCTACGAGCAGTACTTC.

This clonotype was observed many times. V gene TRBV11-1 combines with J gene TRBJ2-1; unclear D gene. Trimming cost V 2 bases and J 9 bases, with 11 bases left between them. Germline lookup yields CDR1 SGHAT and CDR2 FQDESV (reference sequence). There are 13 residues in the CDR3. Here the CDR3 DNA reads TGTGCCAGCAGCTTATGGGGTGGGCTTGAGCAGTTCTTC. It codes for CASSLWGGLEQFF.